This T cell receptor (beta chain) was found in a study of T cell responses to AZD1222 COVID-19 vaccine (dated by TCRdb to the early 2020s). For the wider study: Because spike-specific TCR depth and breadth did not differ between the two schedules, AZD1222 recipients who got a second dose at roughly 4 weeks were pooled with those who got a second dose at roughly 12 weeks. A total of approximately 230 trial participants underwent TCR sequencing, of whom nearly 210 received two doses of AZD1222 and some 26 received two doses of the MenACWY control vaccine. Trial participants were enrolled by age into subgroups of 18-55, 56-69 and 70-plus years, and around 150, 28 and 57 TCR-sequenced participants, respectively, were included in these subgroups.

The CDR3 regions of human TCRbeta chains were analyzed by immunosequencing. The paper's data handling went like this. TCRs in the repertoires were matched against a reference library of SARS-CoV-2-specific TCRs that had been generated with the MIRA antigen-specificity platform. Breadth was defined as the fraction of unique TCRs that were SARS-CoV-2-associated. Depth was defined as the fraction of total T cells that were SARS-CoV-2-associated. Using the MIRA data, every spike-specific TCR was mapped to the spike region that the TCR reacted to and assigned to either a CD4 or a CD8 class. Log10-transformed breadth and depth values were compared by one-way ANOVA with Sidak's multiple comparisons tests. Drawn from immuneACCESS, this table holds only the in-frame rearrangements with V and J called that TCRdb kept. Clones are partly lost; checked studies trace under half to an unresolved V gene and leave the rest unexplained. For V, J and clone size, that table is used; D and trimming come from the DNA. In all, the sample holds over 110,000 clones, and more than 85% of those were seen once. Jointly, the top ten make up around 2.8% of the sample.

The label giving this sample's time point can be read as: baseline before first vaccination. Vaccinee samples came from UK trials COV001 and COV002, including a single-blind randomized controlled phase 2/3 trial of AZD1222 (ChAdOx1 nCoV-19) in healthy adults. For TCRbeta chain sequencing, PBMC samples from trial participants were taken at day 0 and at day 28 after the second dose. Beyond this particular receptor, the publication reports: In the small 56-69-year group, the increase in depth fell short of significance, most likely because of low power. After two AZD1222 doses, spike-specific TCR breadth and depth were significantly higher than at day 0 and than in MenACWY recipients. Conclusions about previously exposed vaccinees are limited, since just 5 or 6 AZD1222 recipients were seropositive for SARS-CoV-2 at baseline. Most participants were white British and females outnumbered males, and the authors suggested that clonal diversity may have been underestimated. The whole spike protein was spanned by vaccine-associated CD4 TCRs, and dominant responses were seen in regions 160-218 and 743-854. Nearly half of unique spike-specific TCRs reportedly recognized epitopes outside regions mutated in the B.1.351 and B.1.1.7 variants. Because no samples from the day 14 peak response were available, repertoires could be characterized only after the peak T cell response.

At the junction V is shortened by 5 bases and J by 2 bases, with 16 bases in between. CDR1 MDHEN and CDR2 SYDVKM were looked up in the germline V gene. Its CDR3 holds 15 amino acids, cysteine through phenylalanine. Here the CDR3 DNA is all that survives: 45 bases in frame from base 1. As concerns this clone: What antigen it recognizes has not been identified. No quality values exist for individual bases; no much larger clone is one base distant.

The source was peripheral blood, collected on day 0 of AZD1222 vaccination. The V and J genes are TRBV28 and TRBJ2-7; TRBD1 might be the D gene, on 6 matching bases. This clonotype was sampled from an adult in good health. The sequence in DNA is TGTGCCAGCAGTCAAACCGGGACATTGACCTACGAGCAGTACTTC. This translates into CASSQTGTLTYEQYF.